Reported below is one T cell receptor beta chain. The sample has other DNA sequences that encode this CDR3 too. TCRdb's table, derived via immunoSEQ multiplex PCR, lists solely in-frame clones and lacks some. Of roughly 150,000 clones in the sample, approximately 80% were seen once. This specimen belongs to a study of blood T cell repertoires in COVID-19. Across the whole study: Acute-phase and convalescent COVID-19 samples originated in the United States, Italy and Spain. T cells, B-cell-depleted T cells, or PBMCs supplied cDNA or gDNA.

Germline CDR1 reads SGDLS; CDR2 reads YYNGEE. The CDR3 has 15 residues. Trimming cost V 0 bases and J 0 bases, with 7 bases left between them. Cohort allocation depended upon clinical history that participants reported. This clonotype originated in a woman aged 55-70 years who had recovered from COVID-19. The J gene is TRBJ1-3, the V gene TRBV9; D ambiguous. Material for sequencing was PBMCs or T cells enriched from blood (not recorded which). The CDR3 sequence is CASSVDGDSGNTIYF. In DNA form, the CDR3 reads TGTGCCAGCAGCGTAGACGGAGACTCTGGAAACACCATATATTTT.